One sample yielded the 21 T cell receptor beta chains listed below, sequenced in a study of blood T cell repertoires in COVID-19 (dated by TCRdb to between 2020 and 2021). The library was built by means of the immunoSEQ multiplex PCR assay. The table comes from immuneACCESS by way of TCRdb, which keeps in-frame sequences with V and J called. Part of the clones is missing from these tables; in studies checked, under half for an unresolved V gene and the rest for unknown reasons. The sample has around 250,000 clones on record, roughly four fifths of them singletons. The ten most abundant clones make up about 4.4% of the sample. The sequencing input was peripheral blood. Receptors originate from a man in his fifties with active or convalescent COVID-19.

This chain uses TRBV7-2 with TRBJ1-6, with D perhaps matching TRBD1 (5 bases). From germline, CDR1 is SGHTA and CDR2 FQGNSA. Trimming cost V 4 bases and J 0 bases, with 13 bases left between them. The CDR3 length is 17 residues. The CDR3 spells CASSSGLRSSYNSPLHF. CDR3 bases: TGTGCCAGCAGCTCGGGACTTAGGAGCTCCTATAATTCACCCCTCCACTTT.

J is TRBJ2-6 and V is TRBV7-9, with D perhaps TRBD1 (6 bases). Germline V gives CDR1 SEHNR, CDR2 FQNEAQ (reference sequence). Trimming took 2 bases from V and 1 from J, leaving 9 bases between them. The CDR3 loop spans 16 amino acids. CDR3 sequence reads: CASSLYRVSGANVLTF. CDR3 in DNA: TGTGCCAGCAGCTTATACAGGGTTTCTGGGGCCAACGTCCTGACTTTC. The variable domain in full, with the rest retrieved from reference TRBV7-9 and TRBJ2-6, is DTGVSQNPRHKITKRGQNVTFRCDPISEHNRLYWYRQTLGQGPEFLTYFQNEAQLEKSRLLSDRFSAERPKGSFSTLEIQRTEQGDSAMYLCASSLYRVSGANVLTFGAGSRLTVL.

V gene TRBV19 combines with J gene TRBJ1-1; D may be TRBD1 (6 bases). This CDR3 has 15 residues. With 5 bases removed from V and 1 base from J, the gap between germline ends came to 14 bases. Germline V gene sequence: CDR1 LNHDA, CDR2 SQIVND (reference sequence). The CDR3 spells CASSRLQGSNTEAFF. CDR3 DNA: TGTGCCAGTAGTCGCCTACAGGGTTCGAACACTGAAGCTTTCTTT.

J is TRBJ1-2 and V is TRBV19; TRBD1 matches 9 bases. Germline CDR1 is LNHDA and CDR2 is SQIVND (reference sequence). The CDR3 length is 12 residues. V lost 7 bases to trimming and J lost 6 bases; unmatched junction nucleotides: 3. The CDR3 sequence: CASTRTGDGYTF. The CDR3 nucleotides are TGTGCCAGTACCCGGACAGGGGATGGCTACACCTTC.

This chain connects TRBV9 to TRBJ1-5, with TRBD1 as a possible D gene (6 bases). The CDR3 length is 14 residues. V lost 4 bases and J lost 0, with 8 bases in between. Germline CDR1 SGDLS, CDR2 YYNGEE. CDR3 coding DNA: TGTGCCAGCAGCCAGGACAGTAGCAATCAGCCCCAGCATTTT. Protein: CASSQDSSNQPQHF.

This chain links TRBV4-2 with TRBJ1-5; D is ambiguous. Trimming removed 0 bases at V and 4 bases at J, with 16 bases between. The CDR3 is 17 residues long. CDR1 is LGHNA and CDR2 is YNFKEQ in the germline V gene. DNA for the CDR3: TGTGCCAGCAGCCAAGAATTGGGTAGGCAGGTTAATCAGCCCCAGCATTTT. Its translation is CASSQELGRQVNQPQHF.

This sequence joins TRBV25-1 and TRBJ1-6; 10 positions agree with TRBD1. CDR1 is MGHDK, CDR2 SYGVNS, per germline. CDR3 length: 15 amino acids. J gave up 9 bases and V 4 bases, and 6 bases lay outside the gene matches. This chain's CDR3 is CASSAPTGGVSPLHF. The CDR3 region has the DNA TGTGCCAGCAGTGCACCGACAGGGGGCGTTTCACCCCTCCACTTT.

This sequence joins TRBV28 and TRBJ1-1; 7 nucleotides match TRBD1. Germline lookup yields CDR1 MDHEN and CDR2 SYDVKM. The V and J ends lost 4 bases and 0 bases, in that order; junction bases with no gene match: 2. The CDR3 runs to 14 residues. The CDR3: CASSWDRMNTEAFF. In DNA, the CDR3 is TGTGCCAGCAGTTGGGACAGAATGAACACTGAAGCTTTCTTT.

The chain joins TRBV4-2 to TRBJ1-4; D call uncertain. This CDR3 region has 14 residues. Trimming removed 0 bases at V and 7 bases at J, with 9 bases between. In germline, CDR1 is LGHNA, CDR2 YNFKEQ. The CDR3, as DNA: TGTGCCAGCAGCCAAGATCTACAGCTTGAAAAACTGTTTTTT. Protein product: CASSQDLQLEKLFF.

The chain is built from TRBV25-1 and TRBJ1-2; the D is unclear. Trimming took off 4 bases at V and 4 bases at J, with 13 bases between the two ends. The CDR3 spans 14 residues. The germline CDR1 and CDR2 sequences are MGHDK and SYGVNS. The CDR3 DNA is TGTGCCAGCAGTGTGGGCCAGTCAATCTATGGCTACACCTTC. Translation: CASSVGQSIYGYTF.

The CDR3 DNA sequence: TGTGCCAGCAGCACCCCCGGGACAGCTAAAGAGACCCAGTACTTC. As protein: CASSTPGTAKETQYF. The V gene is TRBV9, the J gene TRBJ2-5; 7 bases are a match to TRBD1. Germline loops: CDR1 SGDLS, CDR2 YYNGEE. Trimming took 4 bases from V and 3 from J; bases not matched to a gene: 9. This CDR3 region has 15 residues.

In this sample, this clone turned up a few times. This chain joins TRBV5-1 and TRBJ2-1; a possible D gene is TRBD1 (5 bases). This CDR3 spans 14 amino acids. Germline-derived CDR1 and CDR2 are SGHRS and YFSETQ. With 0 bases removed from V and 8 bases from J, the gap between germline ends came to 12 bases. The CDR3 coding sequence is TGCGCCAGCAGCTTGGGAAGCAGGGTGGATGAGCAGTTCTTC. This gives the protein CASSLGSRVDEQFF.

The V call is TRBV6-2 or TRBV6-3, the J call TRBJ1-1; D remains ambiguous. The V end was cut by 7 bases, the J end by 6 bases, with 18 bases between. There are 14 residues in the CDR3. Germline V lookup: CDR1 MNHEY, CDR2 SVGEGT. The CDR3 bases are TGTGCCAGCACCCCTCAGAGGCGAGGCGCTGAAGCTTTCTTT. This sequence encodes CASTPQRRGAEAFF.

The rearrangement joins TRBV7-9 to TRBJ1-5; perhaps TRBD1 as D (5 bases). Trimming stripped 6 bases from V and 2 bases from J, with 20 bases between. CDR3 length: 17 amino acids. The V gene's germline CDR1 is SEHNR and CDR2 FQNEAQ (reference sequence). DNA for the CDR3: TGTGCCAGCAGAATCCCGGACAAAATTAGGCGCAATCAGCCCCAGCATTTT. Translation gives CASRIPDKIRRNQPQHF.

The V and J genes are TRBV4-1 and TRBJ1-1; TRBD1 agrees at 10 bases. Germline V gene sequence: CDR1 MGHRA, CDR2 YSYEKL. The CDR3 extends over 14 amino acids. Trimming removed 6 bases from V and 8 bases from J; junction bases left unmatched: 9. DNA of the CDR3: TGCGCCAGCAGTGACCCGGGACAGGGGTCCGAAGCTTTCTTT. Its translation is CASSDPGQGSEAFF.

As to this clone: With a far larger clone one base away, a read error is the likely cause. The rearrangement joins TRBV5-6 to TRBJ2-3; D call uncertain. Trimming cost V 3 bases and J 2 bases, with 4 bases left between them. CDR1 SGHDT and CDR2 YYEEEE come from the germline V gene. This CDR3 has 12 residues. The CDR3 sequence is CASSSNTDTQYF. DNA for the CDR3: TGTGCCAGCAGCTCCAACACAGATACGCAGTATTTT.

CDR3 nucleotide sequence: TGTGCCTGGATCAGTTCCGGGGGACTAGCGGGGGGGCCCGGCAATGAGCAGTTCTTC. Its translation: CAWISSGGLAGGPGNEQFF. This rearrangement joins TRBV30 to TRBJ2-1; 16 bases align to TRBD2. V shed 4 bases, J shed 6 bases, and the junction held 15 bases outside the gene matches. This CDR3 region has 19 residues. Germline-derived CDR1 and CDR2 are GTSNPN and SVGIG (reference sequence).

The chain links TRBV27 to TRBJ1-4; D call uncertain. The V and J ends lost 0 bases and 1 base respectively, with 9 bases between them. The CDR3 loop spans 16 amino acids. Per the germline V gene, CDR1 is MNHEY and CDR2 is SMNVEV (reference sequence). CDR3 DNA sequence: TGTGCCAGCAGTTTATCCTCGTCAGGAACTAATGAAAAACTGTTTTTT. It is translated as CASSLSSSGTNEKLFF.

This sequence joins TRBV6-5 and TRBJ1-3, with unresolved D. V was clipped by 8 bases and J by 0 bases, with 11 bases between them. Per germline, CDR1 MNHEY and CDR2 SVGAGI. The CDR3 spans 14 residues. The CDR3 is CASFGPTSGNTIYF. In DNA form, the CDR3 reads TGTGCCAGCTTTGGGCCGACCTCTGGAAACACCATATATTTT.

V and J are TRBV2 and TRBJ1-1; D remains ambiguous. CDR1 is SNHLY, CDR2 FYNNEI, per germline. Trimming left V 4 bases short and J 0 bases short, with 12 bases between. CDR3 size: 15 residues. The CDR3 protein is CASSGSDRLNTEAFF. For the CDR3, the DNA is TGTGCCAGCAGTGGGAGTGACCGATTGAACACTGAAGCTTTCTTT.

About this clone: This sample also contains other DNA sequences that code for the same CDR3. V gene TRBV28 combines with J gene TRBJ1-4; TRBD1 aligns across 8 bases. The ends lost 6 bases at V and 7 bases at J; junction bases unmatched: 10. Germline lookup yields CDR1 MDHEN and CDR2 SYDVKM. The CDR3 contains 15 residues. CDR3 residues: CASSLPQGAGEKLFF. In nucleotides, the CDR3 is TGTGCCAGCAGCCTACCTCAGGGGGCGGGTGAAAAACTGTTTTTT.